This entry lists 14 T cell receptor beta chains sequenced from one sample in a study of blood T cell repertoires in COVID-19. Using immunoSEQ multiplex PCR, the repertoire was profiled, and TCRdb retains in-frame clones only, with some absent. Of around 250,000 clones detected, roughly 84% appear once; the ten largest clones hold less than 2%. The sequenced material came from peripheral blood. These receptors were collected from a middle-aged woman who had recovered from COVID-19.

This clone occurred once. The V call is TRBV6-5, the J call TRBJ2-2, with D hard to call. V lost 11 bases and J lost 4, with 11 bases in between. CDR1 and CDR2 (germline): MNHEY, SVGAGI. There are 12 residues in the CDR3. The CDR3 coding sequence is TGTGCCCTTAGAACTCTCACCGGGGAGCTGTTTTTT. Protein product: CALRTLTGELFF.

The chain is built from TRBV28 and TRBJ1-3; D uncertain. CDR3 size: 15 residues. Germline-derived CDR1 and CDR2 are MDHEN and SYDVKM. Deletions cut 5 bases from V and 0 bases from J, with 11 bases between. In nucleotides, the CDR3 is TGTGCCAGCAGTCCCCCCCAGATCTCTGGAAACACCATATATTTT. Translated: CASSPPQISGNTIYF.

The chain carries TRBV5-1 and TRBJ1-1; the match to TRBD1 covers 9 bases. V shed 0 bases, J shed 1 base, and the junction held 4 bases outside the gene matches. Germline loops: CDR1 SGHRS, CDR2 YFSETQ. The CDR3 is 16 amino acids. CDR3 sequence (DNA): TGCGCCAGCAGCTTGGGCGGGACAGGGTCGAACACTGAAGCTTTCTTT. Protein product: CASSLGGTGSNTEAFF. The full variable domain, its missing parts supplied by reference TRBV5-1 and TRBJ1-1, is KAGVTQTPRYLIKTRGQQVTLSCSPISGHRSVSWYQQTPGQGLQFLFEYFSETQRNKGNFPGRFSGRQFSNSRSEMNVSTLELGDSALYLCASSLGGTGSNTEAFFGQGTRLTVV.

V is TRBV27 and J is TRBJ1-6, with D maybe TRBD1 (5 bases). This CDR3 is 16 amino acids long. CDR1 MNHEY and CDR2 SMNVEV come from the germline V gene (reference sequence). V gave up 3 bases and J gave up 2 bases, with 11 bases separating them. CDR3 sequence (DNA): TGTGCCAGCAGTTTGGTAAGGGGTACCTATAATTCACCCCTCCACTTT. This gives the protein CASSLVRGTYNSPLHF.

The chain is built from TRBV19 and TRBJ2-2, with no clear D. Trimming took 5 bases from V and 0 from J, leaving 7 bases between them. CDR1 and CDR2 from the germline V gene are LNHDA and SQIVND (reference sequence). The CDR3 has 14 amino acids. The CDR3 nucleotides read TGTGCCAGTAGTGTACAGACGAACACCGGGGAGCTGTTTTTT. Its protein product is CASSVQTNTGELFF.

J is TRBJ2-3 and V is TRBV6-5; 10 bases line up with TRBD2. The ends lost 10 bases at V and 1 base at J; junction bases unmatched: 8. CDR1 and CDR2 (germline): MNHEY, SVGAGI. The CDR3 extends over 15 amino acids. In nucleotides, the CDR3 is TGTGCCACCCGAGGGCTAGCGGGGGGCACAGATACGCAGTATTTT. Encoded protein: CATRGLAGGTDTQYF.

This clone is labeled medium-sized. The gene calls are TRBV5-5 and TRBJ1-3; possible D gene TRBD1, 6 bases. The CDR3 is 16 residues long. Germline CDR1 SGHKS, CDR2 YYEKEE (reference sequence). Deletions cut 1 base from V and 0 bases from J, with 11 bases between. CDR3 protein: CASSLTTGSSGNTIYF. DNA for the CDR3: TGTGCCAGCAGCTTGACCACAGGGAGCTCTGGAAACACCATATATTTT.

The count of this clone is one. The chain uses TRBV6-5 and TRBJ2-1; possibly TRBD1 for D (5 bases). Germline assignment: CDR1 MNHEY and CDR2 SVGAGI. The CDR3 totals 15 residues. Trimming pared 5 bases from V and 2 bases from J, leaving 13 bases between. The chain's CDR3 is CASSLDRGAYNEQFF. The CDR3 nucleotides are TGTGCCAGCAGTCTCGACAGAGGAGCCTACAATGAGCAGTTCTTC.

Here the CDR3 DNA reads TGTGCCAGCAGCGAGAAGGCGACAGGGGGGAATGAGCAGTTCTTC. Its protein product is CASSEKATGGNEQFF. The gene calls are TRBV5-4 and TRBJ2-1, with 9 bases aligning to TRBD1. The V segment lost 4 bases and the J segment 7 bases; nucleotides outside the gene matches: 9. The CDR3 runs 15 residues. Germline CDR1 is SGHNT and CDR2 is YYREEE (reference sequence).

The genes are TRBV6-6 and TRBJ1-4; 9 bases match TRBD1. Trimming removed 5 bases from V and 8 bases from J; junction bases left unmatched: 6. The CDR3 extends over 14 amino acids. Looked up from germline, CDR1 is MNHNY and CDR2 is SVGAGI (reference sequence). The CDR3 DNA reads TGTGCCAGCAGTCTCCGGACAGGGGAGGAAAAACTGTTTTTT. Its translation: CASSLRTGEEKLFF.

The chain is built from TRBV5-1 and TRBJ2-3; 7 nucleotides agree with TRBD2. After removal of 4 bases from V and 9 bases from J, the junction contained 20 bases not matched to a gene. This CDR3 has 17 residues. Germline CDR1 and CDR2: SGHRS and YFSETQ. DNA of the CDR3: TGCGCCAGCAGCCCTCCCTCGGGGGGATTTTTCAGAAGGACGCAGTATTTT. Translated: CASSPPSGGFFRRTQYF.

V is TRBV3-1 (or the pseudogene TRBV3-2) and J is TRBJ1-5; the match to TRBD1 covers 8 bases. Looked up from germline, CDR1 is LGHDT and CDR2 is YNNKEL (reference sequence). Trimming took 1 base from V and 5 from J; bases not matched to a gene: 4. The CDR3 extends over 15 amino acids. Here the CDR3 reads CASSQGDRPYQPQHF. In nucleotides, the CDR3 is TGTGCCAGCAGCCAAGGGGACAGGCCTTATCAGCCCCAGCATTTT.

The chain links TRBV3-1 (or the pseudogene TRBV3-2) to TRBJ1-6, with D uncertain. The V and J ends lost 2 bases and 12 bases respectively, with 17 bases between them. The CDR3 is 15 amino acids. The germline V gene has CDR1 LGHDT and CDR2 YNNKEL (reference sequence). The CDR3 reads CASSQSSGLGRPLHF. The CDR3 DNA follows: TGTGCCAGCAGCCAATCGTCAGGACTAGGCCGACCCCTCCACTTT.

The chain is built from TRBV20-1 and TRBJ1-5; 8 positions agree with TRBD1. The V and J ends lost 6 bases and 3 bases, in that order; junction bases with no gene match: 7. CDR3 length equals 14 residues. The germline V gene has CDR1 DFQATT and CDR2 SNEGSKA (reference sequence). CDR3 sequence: CSASSQGDNQPQHF. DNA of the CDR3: TGCAGTGCCAGTTCACAGGGGGACAATCAGCCCCAGCATTTT.